This T cell receptor beta chain came from a study of cytotoxic CD8 clonotypes in ibrutinib-treated CLL (dated by TCRdb to about 2021). Study-wide context: The cohort had 11 relapsed/refractory and more than 14 treatment-naive patients; around 17 were IGHV unmutated. Response samples were obtained after a median of 12 months of treatment, with a range of roughly 6 to 36 months. Longitudinal samples were available for 26 of the 86 trial participants. Samples averaged roughly 260,000 productive templates and just under 95,000 productive rearrangements. Every sample from remission and from progressive disease was obtained while the patients were still on ibrutinib. Cryopreserved peripheral blood mononuclear cells were collected before treatment, at response, and at either disease progression or sustained remission. Responses were partial in around 25 patients and complete in 2; after median roughly 69 months follow-up, around 15 stayed in remission and 12 progressed. Broader findings and caveats from the paper: Sampling times were not matched between sustained-remission and progressing patients, and lymph node repertoires were not studied. Public clonotypes were rare and either shrank or stayed stable during treatment, and the rise in clonality at ibrutinib response reflected expansion of private clonotypes. At baseline, clonality was higher than in age-matched healthy donors and showed a strong correlation with circulating CD8+ T-cell counts. At ibrutinib response clonality went up, during sustained remission it held steady, and at progression it dropped back toward baseline.

The goal of deep resolution MiSeq sequencing was a depth between 1 in 1 million and 1 in 200,000 T cells, and coverage averaged 10x per clonotype. The immunoSEQ hsTCRB Kit was used to generate the TCR beta libraries. Under the source paper's analysis protocol: Data were analyzed with ImmunoSEQ Data Assistant and ImmunoSEQ Analyzer, with V, D and J genes assigned per IMGT definitions. Clonality, with values ranging from 0 to 1, was calculated as one minus the normalized Shannon entropy of productive rearrangement frequencies. Only overrepresented clonotypes making up at least 0.05% of each patient's repertoire were included in the public clonotype analysis. Some 13 age-matched healthy donor repertoires from immuneACCESS served as clonality controls. TCRdb mirrors the immuneACCESS table, restricted to in-frame sequences. Some clones are absent from its copies; in checked studies, under half trace to an unresolved V gene, and the reason for the others is unknown. D and trimming come from the DNA, and the V and J calls and clone size come from that table. Present in this sample are roughly 180,000 clones, approximately 84% of which were seen just once. Of the sample, less than 6% is held by the ten largest clones.

A note on this clone: The target of this receptor is not known. Within one base of it there is no much larger clone, and no base qualities were kept.

This sample's time point label indicates: approximately 25 months on ibrutinib. For TCR beta library preparation, about 2.1 micrograms of genomic DNA were extracted from the cryopreserved PBMCs. High-throughput TCR beta sequencing was performed on longitudinal blood samples from CLL patients receiving ibrutinib monotherapy. The patients took part in an open-label, single-center phase 2 trial of ibrutinib monotherapy. Cut back by 2 bases and 4 bases, the V and J ends lie 8 bases apart. Its CDR3 holds 12 amino acids, cysteine through phenylalanine. Only the CDR3 part of the read is kept: 36 bases, read in frame from the first base. CDR1 and CDR2 (GTSNPN, SVGIG) derive from the germline V gene (reference sequence).

The clonotype originates from a human donor with chronic lymphocytic leukemia. Material: PBMCs, obtained after 24 months of ibrutinib treatment. Rearrangement joined TRBV30 to TRBJ1-2; no D gene is confidently identified. The DNA reads as follows: TGTGCCTGGAGTCGGCCAGCCTATGGCTACACCTTC. Its amino acids are CAWSRPAYGYTF.